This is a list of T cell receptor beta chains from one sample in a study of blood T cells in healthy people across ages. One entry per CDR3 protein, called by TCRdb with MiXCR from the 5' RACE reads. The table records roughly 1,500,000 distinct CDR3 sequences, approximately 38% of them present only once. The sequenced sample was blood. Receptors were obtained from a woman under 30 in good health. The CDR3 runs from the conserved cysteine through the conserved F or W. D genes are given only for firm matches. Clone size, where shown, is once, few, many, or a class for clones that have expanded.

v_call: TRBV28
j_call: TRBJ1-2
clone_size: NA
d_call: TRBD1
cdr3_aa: CASSLDSQGVNGYTF
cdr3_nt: TGTGCCAGCAGTTTAGATTCCCAGGGGGTTAATGGCTACACCTTC

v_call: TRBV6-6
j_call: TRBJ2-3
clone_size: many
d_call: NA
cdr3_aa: CASYWADTQYF
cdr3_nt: TGTGCCAGCTACTGGGCAGATACGCAGTATTTT

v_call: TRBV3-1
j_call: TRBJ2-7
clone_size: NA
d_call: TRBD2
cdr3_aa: CASSQDSGAVTGGEQYF
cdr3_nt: TGTGCCAGCAGCCAAGATTCCGGGGCCGTGACGGGGGGCGAGCAGTACTTC

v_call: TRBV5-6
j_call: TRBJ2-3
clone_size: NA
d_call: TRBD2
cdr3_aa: CASSSSLAGPTDTQYF
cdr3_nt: TGTGCCAGCAGCTCGTCACTAGCGGGGCCCACAGATACGCAGTATTTT

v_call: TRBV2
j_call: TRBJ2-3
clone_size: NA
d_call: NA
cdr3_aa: CASSALAADTQYF
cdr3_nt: TGTGCCAGCAGTGCCCTTGCGGCAGATACGCAGTATTTT

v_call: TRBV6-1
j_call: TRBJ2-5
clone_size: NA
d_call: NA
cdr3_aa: CASSPERLETQYF
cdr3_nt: TGTGCCAGCAGTCCTGAGAGGCTGGAGACCCAGTACTTC

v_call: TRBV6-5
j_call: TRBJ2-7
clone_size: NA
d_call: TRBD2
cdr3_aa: CASSAGGGSSYKQYF
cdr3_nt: TGTGCCAGCAGTGCCGGGGGGGGAAGCTCCTACAAGCAGTACTTC

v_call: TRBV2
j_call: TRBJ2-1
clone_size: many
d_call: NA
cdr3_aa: CASSEGEQFF
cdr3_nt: TGTGCCAGCAGTGAAGGTGAGCAGTTCTTC

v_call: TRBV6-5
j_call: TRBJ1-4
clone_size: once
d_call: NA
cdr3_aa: CASRTGLEKLFF
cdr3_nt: TGTGCCAGCAGAACAGGGTTGGAAAAACTGTTTTTT

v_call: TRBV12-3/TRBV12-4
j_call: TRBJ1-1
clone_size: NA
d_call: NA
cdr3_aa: CASSLWTGEAFF
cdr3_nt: TGTGCCAGCAGTTTATGGACCGGTGAAGCTTTCTTT

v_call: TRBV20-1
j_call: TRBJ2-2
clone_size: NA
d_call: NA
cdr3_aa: CSANGNGNTGELFF
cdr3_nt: TGCAGTGCCAACGGTAACGGGAACACCGGGGAGCTGTTTTTT

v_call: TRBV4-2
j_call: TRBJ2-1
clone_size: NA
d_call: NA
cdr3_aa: CASSQETADNEQFF
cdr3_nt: TGTGCCAGCAGCCAAGAGACGGCTGACAATGAGCAGTTCTTC

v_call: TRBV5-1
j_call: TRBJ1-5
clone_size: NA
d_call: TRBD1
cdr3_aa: CASSPTGGAGRNQPQHF
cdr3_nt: TGCGCCAGCAGCCCGACAGGGGGCGCGGGTCGCAATCAGCCCCAGCATTTT

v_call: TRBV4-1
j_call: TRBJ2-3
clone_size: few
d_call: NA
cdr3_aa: CASSQDTVLTDTQYF
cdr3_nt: TGCGCCAGCAGCCAAGATACGGTCCTCACAGATACGCAGTATTTT

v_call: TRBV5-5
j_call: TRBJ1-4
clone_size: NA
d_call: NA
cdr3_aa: CASSTVDRFPPPPEKLFF
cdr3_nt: TGTGCCAGCAGCACAGTTGATCGGTTCCCACCGCCCCCTGAAAAACTGTTTTTT

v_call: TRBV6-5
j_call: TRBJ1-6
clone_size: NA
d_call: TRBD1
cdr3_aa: CASSWSGTGDSPLHF
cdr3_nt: TGTGCCAGCAGTTGGTCTGGGACAGGGGATTCACCCCTCCACTTT

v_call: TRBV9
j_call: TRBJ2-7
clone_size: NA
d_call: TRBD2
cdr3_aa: CASSVSASGSLKYEQYF
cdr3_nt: TGTGCCAGCAGCGTTTCTGCTAGCGGGAGCCTCAAGTACGAGCAGTACTTC

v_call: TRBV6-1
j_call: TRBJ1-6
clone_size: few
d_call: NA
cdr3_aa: CASSDFPPLHF
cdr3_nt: TGTGCCAGCAGTGATTTTCCACCCCTCCACTTT

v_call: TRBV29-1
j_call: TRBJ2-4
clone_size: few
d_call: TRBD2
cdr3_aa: CSVVGRPGTREDIQYF
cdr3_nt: TGCAGCGTTGTAGGCCGCCCCGGGACTAGAGAGGACATTCAGTACTTC

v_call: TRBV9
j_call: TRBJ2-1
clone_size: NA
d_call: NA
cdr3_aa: CASSVAGGGGNEQFF
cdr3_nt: TGTGCCAGCAGCGTCGCTGGTGGAGGGGGCAATGAGCAGTTCTTC

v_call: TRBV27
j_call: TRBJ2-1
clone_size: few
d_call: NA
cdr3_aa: CASSFSPGHTQFF
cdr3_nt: TGTGCCAGCAGTTTTTCTCCAGGCCATACGCAGTTCTTC

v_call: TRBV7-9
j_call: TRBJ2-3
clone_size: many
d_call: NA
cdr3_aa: CASSLAGPTDTQYF
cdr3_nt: TGTGCCAGCAGCTTAGCGGGGCCCACAGATACGCAGTATTTT

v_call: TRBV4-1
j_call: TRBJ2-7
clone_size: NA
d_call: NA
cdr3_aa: CASSQVQPAETTYNEQYF
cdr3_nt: TGCGCCAGCAGCCAAGTTCAGCCGGCAGAGACTACCTACAATGAGCAGTACTTC

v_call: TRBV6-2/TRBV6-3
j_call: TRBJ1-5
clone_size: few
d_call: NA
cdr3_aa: CASSYSGLENQPQHF
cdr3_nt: TGTGCCAGCAGTTACAGTGGATTGGAGAATCAGCCCCAGCATTTT

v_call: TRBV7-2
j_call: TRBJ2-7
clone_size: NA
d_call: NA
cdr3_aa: CASSLRSAGTYEQYF
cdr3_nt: TGTGCCAGCAGCTTACGCAGCGCGGGGACCTACGAGCAGTACTTC

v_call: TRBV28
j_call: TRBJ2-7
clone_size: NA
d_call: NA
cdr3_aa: CASSLSSRALVSYEQYF
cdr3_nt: TGTGCCAGCAGTTTAAGTAGCAGAGCACTAGTCTCCTACGAGCAGTACTTC

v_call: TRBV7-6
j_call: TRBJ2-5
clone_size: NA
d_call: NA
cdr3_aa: CASSAEVQETQYF
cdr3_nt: TGTGCCAGCAGCGCCGAGGTCCAAGAGACCCAGTACTTC

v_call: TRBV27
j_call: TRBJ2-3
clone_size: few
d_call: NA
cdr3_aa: CASRLVPRRHTDTQYF
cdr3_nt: TGTGCCAGCAGACTCGTACCAAGGAGGCACACAGATACGCAGTATTTT

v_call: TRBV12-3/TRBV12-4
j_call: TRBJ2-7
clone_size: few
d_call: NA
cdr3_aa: CASTLAGGGYEQYF
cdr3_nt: TGTGCCAGCACCCTGGCTGGCGGTGGGTACGAGCAGTACTTC

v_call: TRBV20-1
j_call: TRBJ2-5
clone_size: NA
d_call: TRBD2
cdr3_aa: CSQAGGLAGGVGTQYF
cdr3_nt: TGCAGTCAGGCAGGGGGACTAGCGGGAGGAGTAGGGACCCAGTACTTC

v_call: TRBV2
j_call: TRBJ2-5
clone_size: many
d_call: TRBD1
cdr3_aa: CASDRGGQETQYF
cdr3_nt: TGTGCCAGCGACAGGGGAGGCCAAGAGACCCAGTACTTC

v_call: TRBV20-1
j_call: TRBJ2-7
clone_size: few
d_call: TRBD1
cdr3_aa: CSARGRDRASYEQYF
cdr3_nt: TGCAGTGCTAGGGGCCGGGACAGGGCCTCCTACGAGCAGTACTTC

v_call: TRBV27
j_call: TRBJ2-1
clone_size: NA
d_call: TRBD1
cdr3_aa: CASSHGQGAYNEQFF
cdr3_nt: TGTGCCAGCAGTCACGGACAGGGGGCCTACAATGAGCAGTTCTTC

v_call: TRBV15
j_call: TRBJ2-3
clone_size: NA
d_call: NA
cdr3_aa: CATSRNTKDTQYF
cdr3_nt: TGTGCCACCAGCAGGAACACGAAGGATACGCAGTATTTT

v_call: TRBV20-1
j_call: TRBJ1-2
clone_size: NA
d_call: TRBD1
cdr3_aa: CSAVRDSPICTF
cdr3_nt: TGCAGTGCGGTCCGGGACAGCCCTATCTGCACCTTC

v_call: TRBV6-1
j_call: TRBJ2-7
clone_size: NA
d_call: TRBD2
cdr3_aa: CASSELAGGYNEQYF
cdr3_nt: TGTGCCAGCAGTGAACTAGCGGGAGGGTACAATGAGCAGTACTTC

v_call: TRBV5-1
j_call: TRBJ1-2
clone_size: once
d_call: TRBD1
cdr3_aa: CASRGIAEGARGYTF
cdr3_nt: TGCGCCAGCAGGGGGATCGCGGAGGGGGCACGCGGCTACACCTTC

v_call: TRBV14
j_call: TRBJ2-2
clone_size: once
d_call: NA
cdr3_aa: CASSQEGLGAGKRTGELFF
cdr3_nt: TGTGCCAGCAGCCAAGAAGGGTTAGGGGCAGGGAAGAGGACCGGGGAGCTGTTTTTT

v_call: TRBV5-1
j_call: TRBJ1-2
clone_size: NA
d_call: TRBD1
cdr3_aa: CASSLGQGPPDYGYTF
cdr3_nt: TGCGCCAGCAGCCTAGGACAGGGGCCACCCGACTATGGCTACACCTTC

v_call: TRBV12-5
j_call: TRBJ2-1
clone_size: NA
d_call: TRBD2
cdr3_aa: CASGLVTGRGSGGAWDEQFF
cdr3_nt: TGTGCTAGTGGTTTGGTAACCGGGAGGGGTAGCGGGGGGGCATGGGATGAGCAGTTCTTC

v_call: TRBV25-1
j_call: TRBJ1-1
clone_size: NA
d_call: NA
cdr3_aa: CASSEWATEAFF
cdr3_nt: TGTGCCAGCAGTGAATGGGCTACAGAAGCTTTCTTT